One T cell receptor (beta chain) is described in this entry. This entry belongs to a study of T cells in Graves' hyperthyroidism and ophthalmopathy. Template material for amplifying TCR beta CDR3 regions consisted of RNA transcripts. RT-PCR in the first round (using the HTBI primer set) targeted the TCR CDR3. MiXCR, applied by TCRdb to the multiplex PCR reads, yields one record per CDR3 protein. This sample has hundreds of thousands of distinct CDR3 sequences; about 14% occur once, and the top ten carry around an eighth. The germline gives CDR1 LGHNA, CDR2 YSLEER. V lost 0 bases and J 3 bases, leaving 9 bases between the germline ends. This CDR3 spans 16 amino acids.

The sequence was collected from a woman in her 50s with Graves' ophthalmopathy. The sequenced material came from blood. This chain links TRBV4-3 with TRBJ2-6; no clear D gene. CDR3 bases: TGCGCCAGCAGCCAAGATCTTTGGGTTGGGGCCAACGTCCTGACTTTC. Its protein is CASSQDLWVGANVLTF.